This TCR beta chain was captured by sequencing in a study of T-cell reconstitution after alpha-beta-depleted transplantation in children. Germline assignment: CDR1 MNHEY and CDR2 SMNVEV (reference sequence). V was pared by 0 bases and J by 3 bases, with 6 bases between. There are 13 residues in the CDR3. The TCRbeta library was prepared with unique molecular identifiers. TCRdb reanalysed the PCR reads using MiXCR and keeps one entry per CDR3 protein. The sample holds 350,000 to 450,000 distinct CDR3 sequences; around 20% are singletons and the top ten take 3.8%. The sample was PBMCs from the stem cell graft donor, taken from the stem cell graft. This clonotype was obtained from a human donor who donated a stem cell graft to a child with acute myeloid leukemia. The chain is built from TRBV27 and TRBJ2-7; D call uncertain. CDR3 coding DNA: TGTGCCAGCAGTTTATCGATGGGCTACGAGCAGTACTTC. Translated, it gives CASSLSMGYEQYF.